This T cell receptor (beta chain) was sequenced during a study of T-cell reconstitution after alpha-beta-depleted transplantation in children. The sample holds a few counts of this clonotype. Antigen unknown. Study-wide findings and caveats: Several hundred expanded graft clones reportedly supplied alpha-beta T cells about two months after transplant. Hyperexpanded clones declined; after one year, newly produced T cells mostly supplied diversity.

From germline, CDR1 is LGHNA and CDR2 YNFKEQ. V was clipped by 3 bases and J by 2 bases; unmatched bases: 6. This CDR3 comprises 15 residues. Unique molecular identifiers were incorporated into the prepared TCRbeta library. TCRdb called the PCR reads again in MiXCR, with one record for every CDR3 protein. The sample consists of some 120,000 distinct CDR3 sequences, about 9.9% of them appearing once. This clonotype originated in a girl less than two years old who had a stem cell transplant for combined immunodeficiency, so the T cells may come from the graft donor. The chain employs TRBV4-2 and TRBJ2-7, with 8 bases identical to TRBD1. Specimen: PBMCs, mostly from graft donor cells, collected 180 days after TCRalphabeta/CD19-depleted stem cell transplant. The CDR3 is CASSQEPTGAYEQYF. CDR3 in DNA: TGTGCCAGCAGCCAGGAACCGACAGGGGCCTACGAGCAGTACTTC.